One sample yielded the 27 T cell receptor beta chains listed below, sequenced in a study of T-cell memory formation after mild COVID-19. One entry per CDR3 protein results from TCRdb running MiXCR on the 5' RACE reads. Among 500,000 to 650,000 distinct CDR3 sequences listed, 20% to 25% were seen once. The sequenced sample was PBMCs or a T cell subset sorted from them (not recorded which). The receptors were sampled from an adult woman who had mild COVID-19 (a few samples of this study predate the infection). Cell type and time point are not known.

This clonotype has a handful of counts. The chain joins TRBV12-3 or TRBV12-4 to TRBJ2-1; unclear D gene. V lost 5 bases, J lost 3 bases, and 5 bases lay in between. This CDR3 spans 12 amino acids. CDR3 residues: CASSPHYNEQFF. CDR3 bases: TGTGCCAGCAGTCCACACTACAATGAGCAGTTCTTC.

This clonotype was detected a few times. The rearrangement joins TRBV7-9 to TRBJ1-4, with D uncertain. Per germline, CDR1 SEHNR and CDR2 FQNEAQ (reference sequence). V was cut by 3 bases and J by 8 bases, with 19 bases left in between. The CDR3 has 16 residues. The CDR3 region is CASSLAGGPAREKLFF. CDR3 DNA: TGTGCCAGCAGCTTGGCCGGCGGACCCGCTCGGGAAAAACTGTTTTTT.

This clonotype came up many times. The chain employs TRBV7-8 and TRBJ2-7; the D is unclear. Germline CDR1 and CDR2: SGHVS and FQNEAQ. The CDR3 has 12 residues. Trimming removed 1 base from V and 2 bases from J, with 3 bases in between. The DNA for the CDR3 is TGTGCCAGCAGCTTAGGGGCCTACGAGCAGTACTTC. Translation: CASSLGAYEQYF. Looking up the rest from reference TRBV7-8 and TRBJ2-7 gives the full variable domain: GAGVSQSPRYKVAKRGQDVALRCDPISGHVSLFWYQQALGQGPEFLTYFQNEAQLDKSGLPSDRFFAERPEGSVSTLKIQRTQQEDSAVYLCASSLGAYEQYFGPGTRLTVT.

The gene calls are TRBV7-9 and TRBJ1-1; 8 bases agree with TRBD1. The CDR3 extends over 15 amino acids. Unmatched junction bases numbered 6, after V lost 5 bases and J lost 1 base. The V gene's germline CDR1 is SEHNR and CDR2 FQNEAQ (reference sequence). The CDR3 here is CASSPFGTGNTEAFF. In nucleotides, the CDR3 is TGTGCCAGCAGCCCGTTCGGGACAGGGAACACTGAAGCTTTCTTT.

The chain employs TRBV20-1 and TRBJ2-7; TRBD2 aligns across 14 bases. This CDR3 has 15 residues. Looked up from germline, CDR1 is DFQATT and CDR2 is SNEGSKA (reference sequence). J was trimmed by 3 bases and V by 0 bases; bases with no gene match: 1. CDR3: CSARDGLAGGYEQYF. The CDR3 nucleotides are TGCAGTGCTAGAGACGGACTAGCGGGGGGCTACGAGCAGTACTTC.

A few counts support this clonotype. The V and J genes are TRBV20-1 and TRBJ1-1, with unresolved D. The germline CDR1 and CDR2 sequences are DFQATT and SNEGSKA (reference sequence). This CDR3 contains 13 residues. V was cut by 7 bases and J by 0 bases, with 12 bases left in between. The CDR3 loop is CSGPGLLNTEAFF. The CDR3 DNA is TGCAGTGGGCCCGGGCTCCTGAACACTGAAGCTTTCTTT.

The rearrangement links TRBV2 to TRBJ2-1; TRBD1 agrees at 9 bases. After removal of 5 bases from V and 5 bases from J, the junction contained 7 bases not matched to a gene. This CDR3 comprises 15 residues. Per germline, CDR1 SNHLY and CDR2 FYNNEI. CDR3: CASSTGTGYDNEQFF. The CDR3 bases are TGTGCCAGCAGTACTGGGACAGGGTATGACAATGAGCAGTTCTTC.

The V and J genes are TRBV3-1 and TRBJ2-1; D perhaps matches TRBD2 (5 bases). The germline V gene encodes CDR1 LGHDT and CDR2 YNNKEL (reference sequence). With 0 bases removed from V and 12 bases from J, the gap between germline ends came to 6 bases. This CDR3 has 11 residues. For the CDR3, the DNA is TGTGCCAGCAGCCAAGACCGGGGGCAGTTCTTC. Translating it yields CASSQDRGQFF.

At least ten counts were recorded for this clonotype. V is TRBV12-3 or TRBV12-4 and J is TRBJ1-5, with TRBD1 identical over 10 bases. The J segment lost 4 bases and the V segment lost 6 bases, leaving 6 bases of the junction unmatched. The CDR3 covers 15 residues. CDR3 bases: TGTGCCAGCAGCCCTAGGACAGGGGGTAATCAGCCCCAGCATTTT. Translation: CASSPRTGGNQPQHF.

This clonotype was detected only a few times. The chain has TRBV4-3 and TRBJ2-1; 9 bases line up with TRBD2. Losses at the gene ends were 0 bases for V and 0 bases for J; bases not matched to a gene: 3. The CDR3 consists of 17 residues. The germline gives CDR1 LGHNA, CDR2 YSLEER. The CDR3 here is CASSQETSGYSYNEQFF. The DNA for the CDR3 is TGCGCCAGCAGCCAAGAGACTAGCGGCTACTCCTACAATGAGCAGTTCTTC.

The chain couples TRBV5-1 to TRBJ2-3, with TRBD2 matching over 11 bases. Germline V CDR1 and CDR2: SGHRS, YFSETQ. CDR3 length equals 14 residues. V dropped 8 bases and J dropped 3; count of bases not matched to a gene: 5. The CDR3 DNA follows: TGCGCCAGTCGTCGGACTAGCGGGACAGATACGCAGTATTTT. Amino acid sequence: CASRRTSGTDTQYF. Full variable domain (remainder filled in from reference TRBV5-1 and TRBJ2-3): KAGVTQTPRYLIKTRGQQVTLSCSPISGHRSVSWYQQTPGQGLQFLFEYFSETQRNKGNFPGRFSGRQFSNSRSEMNVSTLELGDSALYLCASRRTSGTDTQYFGPGTRLTVL.

The table lists this clonotype with a few counts. J is TRBJ2-2 and V is TRBV12-3 or TRBV12-4; 10 bases match TRBD2. CDR3 length: 15 residues. Losses at the gene ends were 5 bases for V and 6 bases for J; bases not matched to a gene: 6. CDR3 protein: CASSPGTSEAGELFF. CDR3 coding DNA: TGTGCCAGCAGTCCCGGGACTAGCGAGGCCGGGGAGCTGTTTTTT.

This clonotype was seen only a few times. The chain couples TRBV15 to TRBJ1-5; D is unresolved. With 3 bases removed from V and 0 bases from J, the gap between germline ends came to 6 bases. This CDR3 comprises 14 residues. Looked up from germline, CDR1 is LNHNV and CDR2 is YYDKDF (reference sequence). The CDR3 DNA reads as TGTGCCACCAGCAGCGTTTATAGCAATCAGCCCCAGCATTTT. This translates into CATSSVYSNQPQHF.

The chain joins TRBV6-5 to TRBJ1-5; perhaps TRBD1 as D (6 bases). The CDR3 sequence is 16 residues long. The germline V and J ends were trimmed by 5 bases and 4 bases, with 18 bases remaining between them. Germline values: CDR1 MNHEY, CDR2 SVGAGI. CDR3: CASSNREGVGNQPQHF. The CDR3, as DNA: TGTGCCAGCAGTAATCGAGAGGGGGTGGGAAATCAGCCCCAGCATTTT.

This clonotype has only a few counts. The chain employs TRBV7-8 and TRBJ2-2, with D uncertain. This CDR3 has 15 residues. The V and J ends lost 0 bases and 6 bases respectively, with 11 bases between them. Germline lookup yields CDR1 SGHVS and CDR2 FQNEAQ. CDR3 coding DNA: TGTGCCAGCAGCTTAGCGGGGATTAGGGCCGGGGAGCTGTTTTTT. Amino acid sequence: CASSLAGIRAGELFF.

There are a few counts of this clonotype. The gene calls are TRBV5-1 and TRBJ2-5; 7 positions match TRBD1. The CDR3 covers 15 residues. Germline lookup yields CDR1 SGHRS and CDR2 YFSETQ. V lost 4 bases and J lost 2; bases outside the gene matches: 8. The CDR3 DNA reads TGCGCCAGCAGCCCTACAGGGGCACTACAAGAGACCCAGTACTTC. Protein sequence: CASSPTGALQETQYF.

This clonotype was counted only a few times. The chain recombines TRBV7-9 with TRBJ2-2, with TRBD2 matching over 8 bases. The V and J ends lost 5 bases and 6 bases, in that order; junction bases with no gene match: 5. The germline V gene encodes CDR1 SEHNR and CDR2 FQNEAQ (reference sequence). This CDR3 comprises 14 residues. DNA for the CDR3: TGTGCCAGCAGCGCGGCCGGGGGGGCCGGGGAGCTGTTTTTT. This translates into CASSAAGGAGELFF. Using reference TRBV7-9 and TRBJ2-2 for the parts outside the CDR3, the full variable domain is DTGVSQNPRHKITKRGQNVTFRCDPISEHNRLYWYRQTLGQGPEFLTYFQNEAQLEKSRLLSDRFSAERPKGSFSTLEIQRTEQGDSAMYLCASSAAGGAGELFFGEGSRLTVL.

V is TRBV30 and J is TRBJ1-1, with D possibly matching TRBD1 (5 bases). V lost 0 bases and J 5 bases, leaving 13 bases between the germline ends. CDR1 GTSNPN and CDR2 SVGIG come from the germline V gene (reference sequence). This CDR3 contains 14 residues. The CDR3 nucleotides read TGTGCCTGGAGTGTAATTGTTGGGGGAACTGAAGCTTTCTTT. This gives the protein CAWSVIVGGTEAFF.

The V call is TRBV28, the J call TRBJ2-5; D unresolved. CDR1 is MDHEN and CDR2 is SYDVKM in the germline V gene. Trimming stripped 7 bases from V and 1 base from J, with 19 bases between. The CDR3 totals 16 residues. The CDR3 nucleotides read TGTGCCAGCACCTCGCCCCTGGGAAGGTTCCAAGAGACCCAGTACTTC. This codes for CASTSPLGRFQETQYF.

This clonotype was picked up one time. The chain employs TRBV12-3 or TRBV12-4 and TRBJ1-5; tentatively, D is TRBD1 (5 bases). The CDR3 is 14 residues long. Between the trimmed V and J ends, which lost 6 bases and 3 bases, there was a span of 12 bases. The CDR3 nucleotides read TGTGCCAGCAGCCCGGGACTCATCAATCAGCCCCAGCATTTT. It encodes CASSPGLINQPQHF.

This clonotype was seen a handful of times. V usage is TRBV6-4 and J usage is TRBJ2-1; 8 nucleotides line up with TRBD2. Germline loops: CDR1 MRHNA, CDR2 SNTAGT. The V and J ends lost 0 bases and 5 bases, in that order; junction bases with no gene match: 0. The CDR3 contains 14 residues. The CDR3 region has the DNA TGTGCCAGCAGTGACTCGCGGGGGGACAATGAGCAGTTCTTC. Amino acid sequence: CASSDSRGDNEQFF.

This clonotype has just a few counts. The chain joins TRBV5-1 to TRBJ2-2; 10 positions agree with TRBD2. This CDR3 has 18 residues. With 1 base clipped from V and 3 bases from J, the junction kept 9 bases outside the gene matches. Germline loops: CDR1 SGHRS, CDR2 YFSETQ. The CDR3 nucleotides read TGCGCCAGCAGCTTGTGGGCTAGCGGGAGTTTGGACACCGGGGAGCTGTTTTTT. This codes for CASSLWASGSLDTGELFF.

The rearrangement uses TRBV7-9 and TRBJ2-1; TRBD2 matches 7 bases. With V trimmed by 4 bases and J by 5 bases, 11 bases remained unmatched. CDR3 length: 16 residues. Germline assignment: CDR1 SEHNR and CDR2 FQNEAQ (reference sequence). The CDR3 coding sequence is TGTGCCAGCAGCTCCACTCTCCTAGCGGTAGACAATGAGCAGTTCTTC. Its translation is CASSSTLLAVDNEQFF.

This clonotype was seen a handful of times. The chain carries TRBV7-2 and TRBJ2-5; a possible D gene is TRBD2 (5 bases). CDR1 and CDR2 from the germline V gene are SGHTA and FQGNSA. V lost 2 bases and J 5 bases, leaving 12 bases between the germline ends. The CDR3 covers 14 residues. The CDR3 loop is CASSLPGFEETQYF. CDR3 bases: TGTGCCAGCAGCTTACCGGGGTTCGAGGAGACCCAGTACTTC.

The rearrangement links TRBV20-1 to TRBJ2-7; the match to TRBD1 covers 7 bases. This CDR3 comprises 15 residues. Germline V gives CDR1 DFQATT, CDR2 SNEGSKA (reference sequence). The junction had 8 bases not matched to a gene; V was cut back by 0 bases and J by 3 bases. CDR3 residues: CSAREPGQSRYEQYF. In DNA form, the CDR3 reads TGCAGTGCTAGAGAACCGGGACAGAGTCGCTACGAGCAGTACTTC.

The chain links TRBV27 to TRBJ1-5; tentatively, D is TRBD1 (6 bases). V lost 9 bases and J lost 2, with 20 bases in between. The CDR3 totals 16 residues. Germline V gives CDR1 MNHEY, CDR2 SMNVEV (reference sequence). The chain's CDR3 is CASSSQRGGGNQPQHF. The CDR3 DNA is TGTGCCAGTAGCTCCCAGCGAGGGGGGGGCAATCAGCCCCAGCATTTT.

This clonotype was seen a handful of times. This sequence joins TRBV20-1 and TRBJ2-3; 7 nucleotides match TRBD2. J was trimmed by 0 bases and V by 5 bases; bases with no gene match: 11. This CDR3 has 16 amino acids. Germline-derived CDR1 and CDR2 are DFQATT and SNEGSKA (reference sequence). The DNA of the CDR3 is TGCAGTGCTCAACACGCCGGGACTACCAGCACAGATACGCAGTATTTT. The encoded protein is CSAQHAGTTSTDTQYF.